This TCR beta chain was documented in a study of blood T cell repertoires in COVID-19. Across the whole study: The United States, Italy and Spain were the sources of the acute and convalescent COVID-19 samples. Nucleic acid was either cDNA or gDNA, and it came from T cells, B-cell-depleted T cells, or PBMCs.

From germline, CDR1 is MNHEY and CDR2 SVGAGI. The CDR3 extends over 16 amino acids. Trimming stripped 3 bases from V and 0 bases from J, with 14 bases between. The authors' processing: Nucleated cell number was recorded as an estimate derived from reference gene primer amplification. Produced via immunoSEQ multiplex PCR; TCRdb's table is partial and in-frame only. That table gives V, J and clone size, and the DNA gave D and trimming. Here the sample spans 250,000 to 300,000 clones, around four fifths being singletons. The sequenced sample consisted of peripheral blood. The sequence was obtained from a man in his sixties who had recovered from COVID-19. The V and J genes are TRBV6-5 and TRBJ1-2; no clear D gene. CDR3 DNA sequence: TGTGCCAGCAGTTATCTCCCGCCCCGAGCTAACTATGGCTACACCTTC. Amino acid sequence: CASSYLPPRANYGYTF.